This T cell receptor beta chain is from a study of OX40 agonist ivuxolimab in advanced cancers. Regarding the complete study: The costimulatory receptor OX40 (CD134) was targeted by ivuxolimab, a fully human IgG2 agonistic monoclonal antibody. Intravenous ivuxolimab was administered to patients every 2 weeks at six dose levels: 0.01, 0.1, 0.3, 1.5, 3 and 10 mg/kg. Of the 52 patients in dose escalation, around 20 had hepatocellular carcinoma, some 15 had melanoma, 9 had renal cell carcinoma and 9 had head and neck cancer. The dose-escalation cohort was roughly 87% male with a mean age of approximately 60 years, ranging from roughly 20 to 85. Patients were allowed to have had prior anti-PD-1, anti-PD-L1 or anti-CTLA-4 therapy, and 40% to 45% of the dose-escalation patients had previously received checkpoint inhibitors. Partial responses occurred in three dose-escalation patients, of whom one had hepatocellular carcinoma and two had cutaneous melanoma. Peripheral TCRbeta sequencing aimed to test whether ivuxolimab altered TCR sequence diversity and caused clonal T-cell expansion. The paper covers the monotherapy dose-escalation part of the phase I ivuxolimab trial, which included N ≈ 57 patients.

Genomic DNA was extracted from sorted cells for sequencing of the TCRbeta CDR3 region. The immunoSEQ Assay was used to sequence the TCRbeta CDR3 regions. TCRdb's version of the immuneACCESS table is confined to in-frame rearrangements and falls short of the full clone set. An unresolved V gene accounts for under half of the shortfall where checked; the remainder is of unknown origin. The table for this sample lists around 63,000 clones; more than 80% of them were counted only once. 10% to 11% of the sample rests with the top ten. The germline V gene (reference sequence) supplies CDR1 SEHNR and CDR2 FQNEAQ. Trimming takes 6 bases from V and 0 bases from J, and the germline ends sit 8 bases apart. The CDR3 contains 13 residues, cysteine and phenylalanine counted. Only CDR3 DNA remains: 39 bases, in frame from the first base. About this clone: This receptor's antigen is unknown. It has no much larger one-base neighbor in the sample; base qualities were not kept.

The trial excluded patients who had a history of autoimmune disease or were on systemic immunosuppression. Peripheral blood for TCR sequencing was collected from all dose cohorts at baseline, on cycle 4 day 1, and on cycle 7 day 1. Samples were obtained from an open-label, multicenter, first-in-human phase I dose-escalation trial of ivuxolimab. Adults with locally advanced or metastatic melanoma, renal cell, hepatocellular, or head and neck squamous cell carcinoma were enrolled in the trial. Before TCR sequencing, CD4+ T cells and CD8+ T cells were sorted from peripheral blood as separate populations. The research as a whole found: After ivuxolimab, more expanded clones were found on average in CD8+ T cells than in CD4+ T cells. In the 0.1-3.0 mg/kg groups, partial responders were among the patients with the lowest normalized peripheral clonal expansion, particularly in CD8+ T cells. Which antigens the clonally expanded peripheral T cells were specific for was not determined. At doses of 0.1 to 3.0 mg/kg, clonal expansion of both CD4+ and CD8+ blood T cells was observed from baseline to week 6. Low levels of normalized T-cell clonal expansion were also seen in some nonresponding patients.

The TCR originated in an adult with an advanced solid tumor such as melanoma, head and neck, liver or kidney cancer. The sample in question was CD4+ or CD8+ T cells sorted from blood, obtained in a trial of the OX40 agonist ivuxolimab. The sequence links TRBV7-9 to TRBJ1-1; no D segment can be confidently identified. In nucleotides, the sequence is TGTGCCAGCAGTCCCCAGTTGAACACTGAAGCTTTCTTT. Translated, it reads CASSPQLNTEAFF. Reference TRBV7-9 and TRBJ1-1 proteins supply the regions before and after the CDR3; the full variable domain is: DTGVSQNPRHKITKRGQNVTFRCDPISEHNRLYWYRQTLGQGPEFLTYFQNEAQLEKSRLLSDRFSAERPKGSFSTLEIQRTEQGDSAMYLCASSPQLNTEAFFGQGTRLTVV.